This T cell receptor (beta chain) was captured by sequencing in a study of tumor and adjacent non-tumor tissue in lung cancer. The library came from three nested PCR rounds adapted from ARM-PCR protocols. TCRdb re-derived calls from the multiplex PCR reads in MiXCR, one entry per CDR3 protein. The table records roughly 67,000 distinct CDR3 sequences, 55% to 75% of them present only once. The CDR3 covers 13 residues. To note about this clonotype: One end of the junction fails to match germline, which may point to a read error.

No cell sorting was done before RNA was extracted from the tissue. This chain connects TRBV12-3 or TRBV12-4 to TRBJ2-1, with D perhaps assigned TRBD1 or TRBD2 (5 bases each). Source material: lung tumor tissue. The receptor's source is a man in his forties or fifties with non-small cell lung cancer. The CDR3 DNA reads TGTGCCAACAGTTCCACAGAGGGGCGGGAGCAGTTCTTC. Protein product: CANSSTEGREQFF.